The 23 T cell receptor beta chains given below trace back to one sample, sequenced in a study of regulatory T cells in long-lasting Graves disease. The time point: persistent/refractory GD, antithyroid drugs over 5 years with positive TRAb. PBMC RNA served as the TCR library source. Both iRepertoire HTBI primers and Arm-PCR of CDR3 regions were used to build the TCR beta libraries. Via MiXCR, TCRdb re-called the multiplex PCR reads, giving one row per CDR3 protein. This table holds over 350,000 distinct CDR3 sequences, around 20% found once. Source: peripheral blood mononuclear cells (PBMCs), taken when the disease was refractory, from a patient treated with antithyroid drugs. Receptors were obtained from a female donor with Graves disease.

This clonotype was picked up many times. This chain joins TRBV6-5 and TRBJ2-7; D might be TRBD2 (6 bases). CDR1 is MNHEY, CDR2 SVGAGI, per germline. There are 13 residues in the CDR3. Trimming took off 3 bases at V and 5 bases at J, with 11 bases between the two ends. The CDR3 DNA follows: TGTGCCAGCAGTTATGGGACTCAGGACGAGCAGTACTTC. Translated, it gives CASSYGTQDEQYF.

The V call is TRBV27, the J call TRBJ2-5; 10 bases agree with TRBD2. The CDR3 sequence is 15 residues long. Trimming cost V 4 bases and J 11 bases; bases outside gene matches: 13. Germline CDR1 reads MNHEY; CDR2 reads SMNVEV (reference sequence). CDR3 bases: TGTGCCAGCAGTTCCAAGGCTAGCGGGAGTGGAGAGCAGTACTTC. This translates into CASSSKASGSGEQYF.

The chain has TRBV11-2 and TRBJ2-7; D is perhaps TRBD1 (6 bases). CDR3 size: 15 residues. The germline V and J ends were trimmed by 5 bases and 4 bases, with 18 bases remaining between them. Looked up from germline, CDR1 is SGHAT and CDR2 is FQNNGV. CDR3 region: CASSPIRARGYEQYF. In DNA form, the CDR3 reads TGTGCCAGCAGCCCAATCCGTGCCAGGGGTTACGAGCAGTACTTC.

At least ten counts were recorded for this clonotype. V gene TRBV3-1 combines with J gene TRBJ2-7; unclear D gene. CDR3 length: 16 amino acids. The germline V gene encodes CDR1 LGHDT and CDR2 YNNKEL (reference sequence). V lost 3 bases to trimming and J lost 0 bases, with 15 bases between them. The CDR3 nucleotides are TGTGCCAGCAGCCAGGACGTACGCGCCTCCTCCTACGAGCAGTACTTC. Amino acid sequence: CASSQDVRASSYEQYF.

This clonotype was observed many times. The chain recombines TRBV6-2 or TRBV6-3 with TRBJ1-2; D ambiguous. The CDR3 covers 11 residues. V was clipped by 6 bases and J by 7 bases, with 9 bases between them. Germline CDR1 and CDR2: MNHEY and SVGEGT. The CDR3 coding sequence is TGTGCCAGCAGCAGCCTAGGTGGCTACACCTTC. Translation gives CASSSLGGYTF.

This clonotype was observed a few times. The chain couples TRBV6-1 to TRBJ2-7, with 7 positions matching TRBD1. There are 15 residues in the CDR3. The junction had 12 bases not matched to a gene; V was cut back by 7 bases and J by 3 bases. Germline CDR1 and CDR2: MNHNS and SASEGT. DNA for the CDR3: TGTGCCAGCACCGGAATCCGACAGGGCCTCTACGAGCAGTACTTC. Protein sequence: CASTGIRQGLYEQYF.

This clonotype has at least ten counts. The chain couples TRBV6-1 to TRBJ1-2; 7 nucleotides align to TRBD1. The germline gives CDR1 MNHNS, CDR2 SASEGT. V shed 6 bases, J shed 3 bases, and the junction held 7 bases outside the gene matches. The length of the CDR3 is 14 residues. The CDR3, as DNA: TGTGCCAGCAGGGCGAGGGGGCTCGACTATGGCTACACCTTC. This translates into CASRARGLDYGYTF.

This chain connects TRBV25-1 to TRBJ1-1; D call uncertain. The CDR3 contains 15 residues. Germline CDR1 reads MGHDK; CDR2 reads SYGVNS. V lost 3 bases and J lost 1, with 12 bases in between. The CDR3 sequence: CASSDPSTANTEAFF. CDR3 nucleotides: TGTGCCAGCAGTGATCCCTCTACAGCGAACACTGAAGCTTTCTTT.

The chain employs TRBV7-3 and TRBJ2-7, with 9 bases matching TRBD1. This CDR3 comprises 14 residues. Germline V gives CDR1 SGHTA, CDR2 FQGTGA. The junction had 4 bases not matched to a gene; V was cut back by 2 bases and J by 5 bases. The CDR3 reads CASSLGDRVNEQYF. CDR3 sequence (DNA): TGTGCCAGCAGCTTAGGGGACAGGGTCAACGAGCAGTACTTC.

V is TRBV5-6 and J is TRBJ1-1; 7 bases are shared with TRBD1. CDR1 is SGHDT and CDR2 is YYEEEE in the germline V gene. J was trimmed by 8 bases and V by 0 bases; bases with no gene match: 13. CDR3 length: 16 amino acids. CDR3 sequence reads: CASSLEYGTGAVEAFF. In DNA form, the CDR3 reads TGTGCCAGCAGCTTGGAATACGGCACAGGGGCGGTAGAAGCTTTCTTT.

At least ten counts were recorded for this clonotype. The chain combines TRBV7-2 with TRBJ2-7; D is possibly TRBD1 (5 bases). Trimming took 0 bases from V and 1 from J, leaving 13 bases between them. Germline assignment: CDR1 SGHTA and CDR2 FQGNSA. This CDR3 contains 16 residues. CDR3 nucleotides: TGTGCCAGCAGCTTAGCGGCAGGGATCGGATCCTACGAGCAGTACTTC. Its protein is CASSLAAGIGSYEQYF.

The chain has TRBV20-1 and TRBJ2-5; the match to TRBD1 covers 7 bases. V gave up 3 bases and J gave up 2 bases; unmatched junction bases: 9. CDR1 and CDR2 from the germline V gene are DFQATT and SNEGSKA (reference sequence). This CDR3 has 15 amino acids. The DNA for the CDR3 is TGCAGTGCTAGGATCCGGGACAGATTTCAAGAGACCCAGTACTTC. As protein: CSARIRDRFQETQYF.

This chain joins TRBV4-1 and TRBJ1-2; D not certain. Trimming took off 5 bases at V and 3 bases at J, with 4 bases between the two ends. This CDR3 contains 11 residues. Looked up from germline, CDR1 is MGHRA and CDR2 is YSYEKL. CDR3: CASSSHYGYTF. CDR3 DNA sequence: TGCGCCAGCAGCTCACACTATGGCTACACCTTC.

The table lists this clonotype with many counts. This chain uses TRBV28 with TRBJ2-2; 7 nucleotides line up with TRBD1. This CDR3 has 14 residues. Per germline, CDR1 MDHEN and CDR2 SYDVKM. Trimming took 8 bases from V and 7 from J; bases not matched to a gene: 10. Here the CDR3 reads CASQDRTFLGELFF. As DNA, the CDR3 is TGTGCCAGCCAGGACAGGACCTTCCTCGGGGAGCTGTTTTTT. Based on the CDR3 plus reference TRBV28 and TRBJ2-2, the full variable domain is DVKVTQSSRYLVKRTGEKVFLECVQDMDHENMFWYRQDPGLGLRLIYFSYDVKMKEKGDIPEGYSVSREKKERFSLILESASTNQTSMYLCASQDRTFLGELFFGEGSRLTVL.

In its sample, this clonotype was seen many times. The rearrangement uses TRBV6-5 and TRBJ1-4, with 8 bases that match TRBD1. This CDR3 is built from 15 residues. J gave up 7 bases and V 2 bases, and 6 bases lay outside the gene matches. The germline CDR1 and CDR2 sequences are MNHEY and SVGAGI. The CDR3 sequence: CASSYLRGLGEKLFF. For the CDR3, the DNA is TGTGCCAGCAGTTACCTCAGGGGGCTGGGTGAAAAACTGTTTTTT.

The chain couples TRBV3-1 to TRBJ1-6, with D tentatively TRBD1 (6 bases). V was shortened by 4 bases and J by 5 bases, with 15 bases between the two germline ends. Looked up from germline, CDR1 is LGHDT and CDR2 is YNNKEL (reference sequence). The length of the CDR3 is 16 residues. This chain's CDR3 is CASSLSQGRNNSPLHF. Here the CDR3 DNA reads TGTGCCAGCAGCCTCTCACAGGGACGAAATAATTCACCCCTCCACTTT.

This clonotype was seen ten or more times. The chain couples TRBV7-2 to TRBJ1-5; the D gene is possibly TRBD1 (6 bases). The CDR3 spans 15 residues. The germline V gene encodes CDR1 SGHTA and CDR2 FQGNSA. The V and J ends lost 3 bases and 0 bases respectively, with 9 bases between them. DNA for the CDR3: TGTGCCAGCAGCTTGGCAGGGGCTAGCAATCAGCCCCAGCATTTT. Translated, it gives CASSLAGASNQPQHF.

J is TRBJ2-7 and V is TRBV9, with D possibly matching TRBD2 (6 bases). Trimming left V 4 bases short and J 3 bases short, with 14 bases between. The CDR3 is 14 amino acids. Germline lookup yields CDR1 SGDLS and CDR2 YYNGEE. The CDR3 DNA is TGTGCCAGCAGCCCCGGGACTCCCGACTACGAGCAGTACTTC. Protein product: CASSPGTPDYEQYF.

This sequence joins TRBV7-2 and TRBJ2-7; D gene ambiguous. The CDR3 covers 13 residues. Trimming took 5 bases from V and 3 from J, leaving 11 bases between them. Looked up from germline, CDR1 is SGHTA and CDR2 is FQGNSA. This CDR3 is CASSADGFYEQYF. The CDR3 DNA reads TGTGCCAGCAGCGCGGACGGATTCTACGAGCAGTACTTC.

The V and J genes are TRBV10-2 and TRBJ1-5; D ambiguous. The CDR3 has 13 residues. V dropped 3 bases and J dropped 6 bases, with 9 bases sitting between them. Germline assignment: CDR1 WSHSY and CDR2 SAAADI. The CDR3 sequence is CASSEQRIQPQHF. DNA of the CDR3: TGCGCCAGCAGTGAACAGAGGATTCAGCCCCAGCATTTT.

The chain has TRBV6-2 or TRBV6-3 and TRBJ2-7; tentative D call: TRBD2 (5 bases). This CDR3 has 12 residues. Per the germline V gene, CDR1 is MNHEY and CDR2 is SVGEGT. V shed 8 bases and J shed 0 bases, with 8 bases lying between them. The CDR3 region has the DNA TGTGCCAGCGAGGGCTACTCCTACGAGCAGTACTTC. This translates into CASEGYSYEQYF.

This clonotype was detected ten times or more. The chain joins TRBV11-2 to TRBJ2-7; 8 positions match TRBD1. Germline assignment: CDR1 SGHAT and CDR2 FQNNGV. The ends lost 5 bases at V and 4 bases at J; junction bases unmatched: 4. This CDR3 has 13 amino acids. CDR3 coding DNA: TGTGCCAGCAGCCGGGACAGGTTGTACGAGCAGTACTTC. It is translated as CASSRDRLYEQYF.

This clonotype was recorded a few times. CDR3: CAWSTGTGSYEQYF. The CDR3 bases are TGTGCCTGGAGTACCGGGACAGGTTCCTACGAGCAGTACTTC. The rearrangement links TRBV30 to TRBJ2-7, with 8 bases fitting TRBD1. V was clipped by 2 bases and J by 1 base; unmatched bases: 4. The CDR3 has 14 residues. Germline CDR1 GTSNPN, CDR2 SVGIG (reference sequence).